This TCR beta chain stems from a study of T cell repertoires in cytomegalovirus infection. Each CDR3 protein gets one entry after TCRdb re-called the reads with MiXCR. The sample consists of under 200,000 distinct CDR3 sequences, roughly a sixth of them appearing once. From germline, CDR1 is MDHEN and CDR2 SYDVKM. V was trimmed by 6 bases and J by 2 bases, leaving 6 bases between them. The CDR3 is made up of 12 amino acids. The material sequenced was CD8+ T cells from PBMCs. This sequence was found in a human donor in good health (CMV status not recorded). Some clones in this sample may be carry-over from other donors' samples. The rearrangement uses TRBV28 and TRBJ2-3, with D hard to call. The CDR3 DNA reads TGTGCCAGCAGCGCGACCACAGATACGCAGTATTTT. Translated, it gives CASSATTDTQYF.